This TCR beta chain was profiled in a study of T cell responses to AZD1222 COVID-19 vaccine. At the level of the study: Researchers grouped second doses given at about 4 or about 12 weeks into one pool. Study-wide points: Repertoires were obtained solely post-peak T cell response. Clonal diversity was possibly underestimated, and the donors were mostly white British, with more females.

The protocol was immunoSEQ multiplex PCR, while the TCRdb copy is restricted to in-frame clones and leaves out a portion. The sample yields about 160,000 clones, around 94% seen once. The germline CDR1 and CDR2 sequences are SGDLS and YYNGEE. The length of the CDR3 is 14 residues. Trimming removed 0 bases at V and 0 bases at J, with 4 bases between. With regard to this clone: The antigen is not known.

The clonotype originates from an adult in good health. The rearrangement links TRBV9 to TRBJ1-5, with D uncertain. The sequencing used peripheral blood, collected on day 0 of AZD1222 vaccination. The CDR3 spells CASSVGASNQPQHF. In DNA, the CDR3 is TGTGCCAGCAGCGTAGGGGCTAGCAATCAGCCCCAGCATTTT.